Described below is a single TCR beta chain sequence and its context. The antigen it recognizes is unknown. No per-base quality is available; no much larger clone lies one base away. The data were taken from a study of cytomegalovirus exposure and HLA in healthy donors (dated by TCRdb to 2016 to 2017). With regard to the full study: According to an earlier analysis of around 600 of the donors, about 179 million T cells yielded 117 million unique TCR beta sequences and 276 Gb of sequence data. To predict cytomegalovirus infection status, the study brought together high-throughput TCR immunosequencing, statistical association of individual TCRs with disease status, and machine learning. In addition to the first cohort of 650 to 750 subjects, a separate validation cohort of about 120 different subjects was used. Every repertoire in the discovery cohort had been generated on one and the same sequencing platform. Both class I and class II loci were covered by HLA typing, at four-digit resolution. Among about 370 genotyped donors of the cohort, an average of approximately 240,000 unique TCR beta nucleotide sequences was sequenced per donor, of which approximately 18% were non-productive. The genetic ancestry cluster associated with self-reported Caucasian donors included around four fifths of the 300 to 450 genotyped donors. An earlier analysis of nearly 600 of the donors applied high-throughput TCR beta sequencing to assess whether each TCR beta V gene segment acted as functional or pseudogenic. An early release covering about 600 HLA-typed donors comprised about 300 gigabases of sequencing data and about 90 million unique TCR sequences. Several DR-DQ haplotypes were treated as single units for association and clustering because of strong linkage in the cohort. The study used immunosequencing to profile the T cell repertoires of 666 subjects and linked those repertoires to cytomegalovirus serostatus. The study aimed to test whether cataloging public T cell receptors could reveal signatures of past pathogen exposure. In a later analysis, previously published TCR beta repertoires from several hundred donors were re-analyzed and high-resolution HLA genotyping was added so that TCR occurrence patterns could be studied. Alongside the repertoire data, information on donor age, sex, ethnicity and CMV serostatus was compiled. A later genetic analysis used genome-wide SNP genotypes for 398 of the 666 donors, treating that subset as a discovery cohort. The later analysis used no new phenotypic data to find candidate immune exposures, relying instead on TCR beta sequences and their occurrence across donors. The number of typed donors differed by locus: 629-630 for A, B, C, DRB1 and DQB1; 500 to 550 for DQA1; around 580 for DPA1; and around 450 for DPB1.

The cohort consisted of 650 to 700 healthy bone marrow donors. At the time of sampling, every cohort member was nominally healthy, though immune exposures that went unrecorded were likely present. The donor was CMV seronegative and was included in the group of over 300 seronegative cohort members. Each donor provided a peripheral blood sample, and peripheral blood mononuclear cells were used for TCR beta sequencing. The Qiagen DNeasy Blood Extraction Kit was used to extract genomic DNA from the blood cell samples. The library relied on the immunoSEQ multiplex PCR assay. The multiplex PCR relied on a mix of 60 forward primers for TCR Vbeta segments and 13 reverse primers for TCR Jbeta segments. Amplification of the CDR3 region of rearranged TCR beta genes was performed with a multiplex PCR assay on genomic DNA. The Illumina HiSeq System was used to sequence the amplified TCR beta libraries as 87-base-pair reads. The paper's processing steps were these. In a later analysis, approximately 74 million unique TCR beta chains were counted across the approximately 670 repertoires, and roughly 9.9 million of these chains were shared by at least two donors. To remove PCR and sequencing errors, raw reads were error-corrected and collapsed into unique sequences using a nearest-neighbor algorithm that merged closely related sequences. Alignment of CDR3 sequences to IMGT reference sequences was used to assign V, D and J gene segments. For a sequence to be retained, a match of at least six nucleotides was required to both a V gene segment and a J gene segment. A rearrangement counted as productive if the CDR3 had no stop codons and remained in frame with V and J, and every other rearrangement counted as non-productive. Following IMGT convention, CDR3 was defined as the stretch from the second conserved V-encoded cysteine to the conserved J-encoded phenylalanine. In an earlier analysis of some 550 of the donors, sequences lacking an unambiguous match to a single V gene segment were excluded. An earlier analysis of over 450 of the donors classified V segments as functional when productive rearrangements were above 56.7% and as segregating when the standard deviation between donors was above 5%. To diagnose cytomegalovirus status from the catalog of TCR beta chain sequences, a statistical classification framework was built. V and J gene assignment, in a later analysis, came from comparing TCR nucleotide sequences with IMGT/GENE-DB human TR gene sequences. The TCRdist pipeline was used in a later analysis to assign CDR3 sequences and most-parsimonious VDJ recombination scenarios. In a later analysis, each TCR beta chain was defined by its CDR3 amino acid sequence together with its V-gene family, and reads without a unique V-gene family were excluded. To address suspected cross-contamination and a sequencing artifact, a later analysis removed 550 to 750 highly shared, low-generation-probability nucleotide sequences. A later analysis calculated a clonal expansion index for each public chain from normalized within-repertoire ranks of inferred template counts. In a later analysis, generation probabilities were computed using a VDJ recombination model fitted to out-of-frame rearrangements, and the results were checked against IGoR. Hypergeometric tests were used in a later analysis to score TCR-TCR, TCR-HLA and TCR-CMV co-occurrence, with a repertoire-size bias correction applied to the TCR pairs. False discovery rates were estimated in a later analysis by permuting HLA or CMV assignments 20 times. A later analysis grouped co-occurring TCRs with DBSCAN, adding TCRdist sequence similarity when clustering within HLA-allele-positive subsets. Co-occurrence clustering excluded repertoires with fewer than 30,000 or more than 120,000 public chains, plus five with anomalous nucleotide sharing. TCRdb retrieved this table from immuneACCESS and kept in-frame rearrangements only. Not all clones are present; in checked studies, unresolved V genes account for under half, and no reason is known for the remainder. The DNA was the basis for D and trimming; V, J and clone size are from that table. The sample records about 140,000 clones, 65% to 80% of which are singletons. Roughly 7.3% of the sample belongs to the ten largest clones.

In the germline V gene, CDR1 corresponds to SGHTS and CDR2 to YDEGEE. From the cysteine through the phenylalanine, the CDR3 covers 16 amino acids. Only the CDR3 part of the read is kept: 48 bases, read in frame from the first base. V drops 3 bases and J drops 3 bases, leaving 16 bases in between. General study outcomes and caveats: In both the original and validation cohorts, the classifier was reported to diagnose cytomegalovirus status with high specificity and sensitivity. At a false discovery rate of 0.05, a later analysis linked under 20,000 TCR beta sequences to specific HLA alleles. Only TCR beta chains were sequenced in this cohort, and the absence of alpha or paired-chain data limited detectable features. The earlier analysis of 450 to 700 of the donors excluded roughly 16 rarely observed V segments, including chromosome 9 orphons, because counts were too low. Several of the top co-occurrence clusters appeared to be linked to parvovirus B19, influenza, CMV and Epstein-Barr virus, according to a later analysis. In a later analysis, HLA-associated TCR beta chains showed more clonal expansion and lower generation probabilities than non-associated chains that were equally common. Because HLA typing was unavailable for some donors at each locus, only the typed subset was used in association tests. According to the authors, the approach could potentially be generalized to other disease states and immunological phenotypes. A group of highly shared sequence variants was considered likely to be a technical artifact of the sequencing pipeline. In an earlier analysis of about 600 of the donors, most TCR beta V segments appeared in productive rearrangements about 87% or about 30% of the time, broadly matching IMGT annotations. Most TCR sequences were observed very rarely across donors, whereas some public TCRs were present in many individuals. Because the 87-base-pair reads could not distinguish some IMGT-functional V segments, including TRBV6-2 and TRBV6-3, those segments were excluded. In a later analysis, the rate of TCR association differed among HLA loci, with DRB1 alleles having the most associated TCRs and HLA-C alleles having the fewest. CMV serostatus was the only immune exposure information available for the cohort. In a later genetic analysis, a missense DCLRE1C variant was associated with V-gene and J-gene trimming of TCR beta chains, and the association was replicated in an independent cohort. Assigning TCR associations to individual alleles was difficult when HLA alleles, especially DR and DQ, strongly co-occurred. A total of 150 to 200 TCR beta chains were listed by the study as associated with cytomegalovirus. Correlated functional status among segregating V segments might reflect linkage disequilibrium, but an unknown experimental factor could not be ruled out. A further reported finding was that TCR beta sequences accurately predicted the HLA-A and HLA-B alleles for most subjects in the first cohort. A later analysis found that most CMV-associated TCR beta chains appeared HLA-restricted, with HLA associations seemingly driven largely by CMV exposure. The presence/absence analyses assumed that sequencing depth was roughly uniform across donors, and that assumption may not be true. A later genetic analysis reported fewer N-insertions in productive TCRs among donors in an Asian-associated ancestry cluster than the roughly 700-donor mean. In vitro tests confirmed that a few of the cytomegalovirus-associated TCR beta chains recognize cytomegalovirus antigens.

Sequenced: PBMCs. The receptor was derived from a man aged 30 to 45 in good health and CMV-seronegative. Recombination connected TRBV5-8 to TRBJ1-5; TRBD1 could be the D gene, as 6 bases match. CDR3 loop: CASSSQGLGSNQPQHF. The DNA sequence follows: TGTGCCAGCAGCTCACAGGGTTTAGGTTCCAATCAGCCCCAGCATTTT.